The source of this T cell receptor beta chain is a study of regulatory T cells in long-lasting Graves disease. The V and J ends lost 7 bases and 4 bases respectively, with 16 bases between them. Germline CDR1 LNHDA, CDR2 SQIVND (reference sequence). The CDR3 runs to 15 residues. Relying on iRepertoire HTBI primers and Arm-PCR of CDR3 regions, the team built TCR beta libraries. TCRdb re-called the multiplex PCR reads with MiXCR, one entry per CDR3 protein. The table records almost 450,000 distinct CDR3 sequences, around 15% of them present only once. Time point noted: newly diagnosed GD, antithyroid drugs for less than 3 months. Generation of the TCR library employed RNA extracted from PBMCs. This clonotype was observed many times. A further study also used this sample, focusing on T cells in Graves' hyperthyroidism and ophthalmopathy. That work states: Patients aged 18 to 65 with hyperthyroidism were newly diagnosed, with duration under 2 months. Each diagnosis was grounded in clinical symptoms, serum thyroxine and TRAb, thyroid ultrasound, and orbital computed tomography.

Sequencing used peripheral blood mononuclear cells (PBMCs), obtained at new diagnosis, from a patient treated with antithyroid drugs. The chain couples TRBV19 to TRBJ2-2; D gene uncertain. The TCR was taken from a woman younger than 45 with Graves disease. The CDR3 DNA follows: TGTGCCAGTACCTATCTAGAGAAGGGCACCGGGGAGCTGTTTTTT. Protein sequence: CASTYLEKGTGELFF. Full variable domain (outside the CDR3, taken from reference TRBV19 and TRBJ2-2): DGGITQSPKYLFRKEGQNVTLSCEQNLNHDAMYWYRQDPGQGLRLIYYSQIVNDFQKGDIAEGYSVSREKKESFPLTVTSAQKNPTAFYLCASTYLEKGTGELFFGEGSRLTVL.